This TCR beta chain comes out of a study of cytomegalovirus exposure and HLA in healthy donors. At the level of the study: Sequencing of approximately 190 million T cells in an earlier analysis found under 120 million unique TCR beta sequences.

About this clone: Antigen unknown. Distinct nucleotide sequences in the sample also encode this CDR3.

Study-level findings and limits: Later analysis identified a missense DCLRE1C variant that was linked to TCR beta V- and J-gene trimming.

Use of 60 Vbeta and 13 Jbeta primers characterized the PCR. Authors' data handling: Unique TCR beta chains numbered around 75 million in a later analysis, with around 12 million shared. Profiling relied on immunoSEQ multiplex PCR, and the TCRdb table lists in-frame clones only, not all of them. Clonal size and the V and J genes are those of that table, whereas D and trimming came from the DNA. With under 60,000 clones in the sample, the ten largest clones hold 9% to 15%. This CDR3 is built from 11 residues. Trimming removed 5 bases at V and 2 bases at J, with 3 bases between. Germline V gene sequence: CDR1 SNHLY, CDR2 FYNNEI.

The chain links TRBV2 to TRBJ2-5; the D is unclear. Sequenced material: PBMCs. The source is a woman younger than 45 in good health and CMV-seropositive. CDR3 loop: CASSLQETQYF. Written as DNA, the CDR3 is TGTGCCAGCAGTTTACAAGAGACCCAGTACTTC.